This T cell receptor (beta chain) was sequenced for a study of blood T cells in healthy people across ages. To note about this clonotype: Its antigen is undetermined.

A second PCR of roughly 7 to 11 cycles used a sample-barcoded 5' primer and a J-beta primer mix. Any given sample supplied a minimum of 2.5 million CDR3-containing paired-end reads. TCRdb analysed the 5' RACE reads with MiXCR anew, one entry per CDR3 protein. Of about 290,000 distinct CDR3 sequences in the sample, less than 30% were seen once. The study, taken as a whole, reports: Higher diversity and more naive CD4+ cells were features of long-lived donors, compared to aged donors. Older individuals had lower TCR beta diversity per million T cells (the decline was roughly linear). Estimated diversity across one million T cells was deemed an underestimate.

The sequence derives from a woman between 65 and 79 years old in good health. The sequencing sample was made of blood.

CDR3 nucleotide sequence: TGCAGTGCTAGAGAAGGGAGCTTATACACTGAAGCTTTCTTT. Translated, it gives CSAREGSLYTEAFF. J is TRBJ1-1 and V is TRBV20-1; D gene ambiguous. V dropped 0 bases and J dropped 3 bases, with 11 bases sitting between them. The V gene's germline CDR1 is DFQATT and CDR2 SNEGSKA (reference sequence). The CDR3 is 14 amino acids.